A selection of T cell receptor beta chains follows, all from one sample in a study of T cells in Graves' hyperthyroidism and ophthalmopathy. Each CDR3 protein gets one entry after TCRdb re-called the multiplex PCR reads with MiXCR. This sample yields nearly 600,000 distinct CDR3 sequences, of which approximately 15% are seen a single time; about 7% belongs to the top ten. The sequenced material came from blood. The origin of the receptors is a woman between 18 and 29 years old with Graves' ophthalmopathy. Each CDR3 is given with its conserved first and last residue. The order of the fields is CDR3 protein, CDR3 DNA, D gene, V gene, clone size, J gene. D genes are given only for firm matches. Rows give clone size only sometimes, using once, few, many, or a class for an expanded clone.

CDR3aa: CATSHWGGTGVGDEQFF
CDR3nt: TGTGCCACCTCGCACTGGGGGGGGACAGGGGTTGGAGATGAGCAGTTCTTC
d_gene: TRBD1
v_gene: TRBV7-8
abundance: many
j_gene: TRBJ2-1

CDR3aa: CASSRYPGLADLGGKEQFF
CDR3nt: TGTGCCAGCAGCAGATACCCGGGACTAGCGGATTTAGGCGGTAAGGAGCAGTTCTTC
d_gene: TRBD2
v_gene: TRBV7-8
abundance: many
j_gene: TRBJ2-1

CDR3aa: CASSYSRLAGVNEQFF
CDR3nt: TGTGCCAGCAGTTACTCGAGACTAGCGGGAGTAAATGAGCAGTTCTTC
d_gene: TRBD2
v_gene: TRBV6-6
abundance: few
j_gene: TRBJ2-1

CDR3aa: CASSPQQGAAYNEQFF
CDR3nt: TGTGCCAGCTCACCACAACAGGGGGCTGCCTACAATGAGCAGTTCTTC
d_gene: TRBD1
v_gene: TRBV18
abundance: many
j_gene: TRBJ2-1

CDR3aa: CASSLAGRWEKLFF
CDR3nt: TGTGCCAGCAGTTTAGCGGGACGTTGGGAAAAACTGTTTTTT
d_gene: NA
v_gene: TRBV12-3/TRBV12-4
abundance: NA
j_gene: TRBJ1-4

CDR3aa: CASSLELAGDEQFF
CDR3nt: TGTGCCAGCAGCTTAGAGCTAGCGGGAGATGAGCAGTTCTTC
d_gene: TRBD2
v_gene: TRBV7-9
abundance: many
j_gene: TRBJ2-1

CDR3aa: CASSQDIDSYSNQPQHF
CDR3nt: TGCGCCAGCAGCCAAGATATTGACAGTTATAGCAATCAGCCCCAGCATTTT
d_gene: NA
v_gene: TRBV4-1
abundance: NA
j_gene: TRBJ1-5

CDR3aa: CASSFKENGEQYF
CDR3nt: TGTGCCAGCAGCTTTAAGGAGAATGGCGAGCAGTACTTC
d_gene: NA
v_gene: TRBV7-6
abundance: many
j_gene: TRBJ2-7

CDR3aa: CASSRDRGGETQYF
CDR3nt: TGTGCCAGCAGCCGGGATCGGGGTGGGGAGACCCAGTACTTC
d_gene: NA
v_gene: TRBV7-8
abundance: NA
j_gene: TRBJ2-5

CDR3aa: CASSIGVAGGRTDTQYF
CDR3nt: TGTGCCAGTAGTATAGGCGTAGCGGGAGGCCGCACAGATACGCAGTATTTT
d_gene: TRBD2
v_gene: TRBV19
abundance: NA
j_gene: TRBJ2-3

CDR3aa: CASSLTPGNTEAFF
CDR3nt: TGTGCCAGCAGTTTGACCCCGGGCAACACTGAAGCTTTCTTT
d_gene: NA
v_gene: TRBV27
abundance: many
j_gene: TRBJ1-1

CDR3aa: CATSETRSNQPQHF
CDR3nt: TGTGCCACCAGTGAGACGAGGAGCAATCAGCCCCAGCATTTT
d_gene: NA
v_gene: TRBV24-1
abundance: few
j_gene: TRBJ1-5

CDR3aa: CASRTETRANTGELFF
CDR3nt: TGTGCCAGCAGAACCGAAACGCGGGCGAACACCGGGGAGCTGTTTTTT
d_gene: NA
v_gene: TRBV6-2/TRBV6-3
abundance: many
j_gene: TRBJ2-2

CDR3aa: CASSTTGGQPQHF
CDR3nt: TGTGCCAGCAGTACGACAGGGGGTCAGCCCCAGCATTTT
d_gene: TRBD1
v_gene: TRBV2
abundance: many
j_gene: TRBJ1-5

CDR3aa: CSARDGFPEYGYTF
CDR3nt: TGCAGTGCTAGGGATGGTTTCCCGGAGTATGGCTACACCTTC
d_gene: NA
v_gene: TRBV20-1
abundance: few
j_gene: TRBJ1-2

CDR3aa: CASSLGRNGYTF
CDR3nt: TGTGCCAGCAGTTTAGGACGGAACGGCTACACCTTC
d_gene: NA
v_gene: TRBV28
abundance: many
j_gene: TRBJ1-2

CDR3aa: CASTDRGRTDTQYF
CDR3nt: TGTGCCAGCACCGACAGGGGGCGTACAGATACGCAGTATTTT
d_gene: TRBD1
v_gene: TRBV7-8
abundance: many
j_gene: TRBJ2-3

CDR3aa: CAISEFPSRGYEQYF
CDR3nt: TGTGCCATCAGTGAGTTCCCTAGTCGAGGCTACGAGCAGTACTTC
d_gene: NA
v_gene: TRBV10-3
abundance: few
j_gene: TRBJ2-7

CDR3aa: CASSPRSGTSGSWNEQFF
CDR3nt: TGCGCCAGCAGCCCTAGATCTGGGACTAGCGGGAGTTGGAATGAGCAGTTCTTC
d_gene: TRBD2
v_gene: TRBV11-2
abundance: few
j_gene: TRBJ2-1

CDR3aa: CASSFSRGADTQYF
CDR3nt: TGTGCCAGCAGCTTTAGCAGGGGAGCAGATACGCAGTATTTT
d_gene: NA
v_gene: TRBV11-3
abundance: NA
j_gene: TRBJ2-3

CDR3aa: CATSEVGAFF
CDR3nt: TGTGCCACCTCGGAGGTGGGGGCTTTCTTT
d_gene: NA
v_gene: TRBV7-9
abundance: many
j_gene: TRBJ1-1

CDR3aa: CASSDRDRAPYEQYF
CDR3nt: TGTGCCAGCAGCGACCGGGACAGGGCTCCCTACGAGCAGTACTTC
d_gene: TRBD1
v_gene: TRBV28
abundance: NA
j_gene: TRBJ2-7

CDR3aa: CASSLTGSNGGSPLHF
CDR3nt: TGTGCCAGCAGTTTAACTGGGTCAAATGGTGGTTCACCCCTCCACTTT
d_gene: NA
v_gene: TRBV28
abundance: NA
j_gene: TRBJ1-6

CDR3aa: CASSQAQGPDYEQYF
CDR3nt: TGCGCCAGCAGCCAAGCCCAGGGACCTGACTACGAGCAGTACTTC
d_gene: NA
v_gene: TRBV4-3
abundance: NA
j_gene: TRBJ2-7

CDR3aa: CSAREQLVYNEQFF
CDR3nt: TGCAGTGCTAGAGAACAGCTTGTTTACAATGAGCAGTTCTTC
d_gene: NA
v_gene: TRBV20-1
abundance: many
j_gene: TRBJ2-1

CDR3aa: CASSFGYGTGELFF
CDR3nt: TGCGCCAGCAGCTTTGGGTATGGCACCGGGGAGCTGTTTTTT
d_gene: NA
v_gene: TRBV5-1
abundance: NA
j_gene: TRBJ2-2

CDR3aa: CASSSFKREHTYEQYF
CDR3nt: TGTGCCAGCAGCTCTTTTAAGCGGGAACATACCTACGAGCAGTACTTC
d_gene: TRBD2
v_gene: TRBV7-2
abundance: many
j_gene: TRBJ2-7

CDR3aa: CATSDPYREEGNTIYF
CDR3nt: TGTGCCACCAGTGATCCGTACAGGGAAGAAGGAAACACCATATATTTT
d_gene: NA
v_gene: TRBV24-1
abundance: once
j_gene: TRBJ1-3

CDR3aa: CASSLGDRGPADTQYF
CDR3nt: TGTGCCAGCAGCTTAGGGGACAGGGGGCCCGCAGATACGCAGTATTTT
d_gene: TRBD1
v_gene: TRBV7-9
abundance: many
j_gene: TRBJ2-3

CDR3aa: CASSADRKRGDTQYF
CDR3nt: TGTGCCAGCAGTGCGGACAGAAAACGGGGGGATACGCAGTATTTT
d_gene: NA
v_gene: TRBV25-1
abundance: NA
j_gene: TRBJ2-3

CDR3aa: CASLLDSGAPLYEFF
CDR3nt: TGTGCCAGCCTTCTCGATAGCGGGGCTCCCCTGTACGAGTTCTTC
d_gene: TRBD2
v_gene: TRBV2
abundance: many
j_gene: TRBJ2-1

CDR3aa: CASSSSGTSGSYEQYF
CDR3nt: TGTGCCAGCAGCTCCAGCGGGACTAGCGGGAGCTACGAGCAGTACTTC
d_gene: TRBD2
v_gene: TRBV2
abundance: NA
j_gene: TRBJ2-7

CDR3aa: CASSLDGTSGFNEQFF
CDR3nt: TGCGCCAGCAGCTTGGACGGGACTAGCGGGTTCAATGAGCAGTTCTTC
d_gene: TRBD2
v_gene: TRBV5-1
abundance: many
j_gene: TRBJ2-1

CDR3aa: CASSGAGTGYQPQHF
CDR3nt: TGTGCCAGCAGCGGGGCCGGGACAGGGTATCAGCCCCAGCATTTT
d_gene: TRBD1
v_gene: TRBV28
abundance: NA
j_gene: TRBJ1-5

CDR3aa: CASSQVSSRAYEQYF
CDR3nt: TGCGCCAGCAGCCAAGTGTCTAGCAGAGCCTACGAGCAGTACTTC
d_gene: NA
v_gene: TRBV4-3
abundance: NA
j_gene: TRBJ2-7

CDR3aa: CAVQGGGYYNEQFF
CDR3nt: TGTGCCGTCCAAGGCGGCGGCTATTACAATGAGCAGTTCTTC
d_gene: NA
v_gene: TRBV28
abundance: many
j_gene: TRBJ2-1

CDR3aa: CASSLTSFYEQYF
CDR3nt: TGTGCCAGCAGTTTAACCTCCTTCTACGAGCAGTACTTC
d_gene: NA
v_gene: TRBV12-3/TRBV12-4
abundance: many
j_gene: TRBJ2-7

CDR3aa: CSALLREANYGYTF
CDR3nt: TGCAGTGCTCTACTACGTGAAGCTAACTATGGCTACACCTTC
d_gene: NA
v_gene: TRBV20-1
abundance: NA
j_gene: TRBJ1-2

CDR3aa: CASSRGQGGYNEQFF
CDR3nt: TGTGCCAGCAGCCGAGGACAGGGAGGGTACAATGAGCAGTTCTTC
d_gene: NA
v_gene: TRBV6-1
abundance: many
j_gene: TRBJ2-1

CDR3aa: CASSSLFGQGANTIYF
CDR3nt: TGTGCCAGCAGTTCCCTCTTCGGACAGGGGGCCAACACCATATATTTT
d_gene: TRBD1
v_gene: TRBV12-3/TRBV12-4
abundance: many
j_gene: TRBJ1-3

CDR3aa: CASSQAWVSYEQYF
CDR3nt: TGCGCCAGCAGCCAAGCCTGGGTCTCCTACGAGCAGTACTTC
d_gene: NA
v_gene: TRBV4-1
abundance: NA
j_gene: TRBJ2-7

CDR3aa: CASSFGRSYSEQFF
CDR3nt: TGTGCCAGTAGTTTTGGTCGCTCCTACAGTGAGCAGTTCTTC
d_gene: NA
v_gene: TRBV19
abundance: NA
j_gene: TRBJ2-1

CDR3aa: CASRKGQGARNTEAFF
CDR3nt: TGTGCCAGCAGGAAGGGACAGGGGGCAAGGAACACTGAAGCTTTCTTT
d_gene: TRBD1
v_gene: TRBV27
abundance: many
j_gene: TRBJ1-1

CDR3aa: CASSPTSSNQPQHF
CDR3nt: TGCGCCAGCAGCCCTACAAGTAGCAATCAGCCCCAGCATTTT
d_gene: NA
v_gene: TRBV5-1
abundance: NA
j_gene: TRBJ1-5

CDR3aa: CASSLERFYEQYF
CDR3nt: TGTGCCAGCAGCTTAGAGAGATTTTACGAGCAGTACTTC
d_gene: NA
v_gene: TRBV11-3
abundance: many
j_gene: TRBJ2-7

CDR3aa: CASSQKHPGTSGSYNEQFF
CDR3nt: TGTGCCAGCAGCCAAAAACATCCCGGGACTAGCGGTTCCTACAATGAGCAGTTCTTC
d_gene: TRBD2
v_gene: TRBV3-1
abundance: NA
j_gene: TRBJ2-1